The sequence of this TCR beta chain was determined in a study of human T cells and chemical hapten exposure. Documented time point: pre-sensitization, week 0. Sample treatment: therapeutic diphenylcyclopropenone sensitization with weekly scalp DPC. Germline V gene data show CDR1 as SEHNR and CDR2 as FQNEAQ (reference sequence). This CDR3 is built from 11 residues. TCRdb reprocessed the RACE reads with MiXCR, giving one entry per CDR3 protein. The repertoire holds about 51,000 distinct CDR3 sequences, with roughly 9.9% as singletons. The table lists this clonotype with many counts. One end of the junction fails to match germline, which may point to a read error.

This receptor was obtained from a middle-aged woman with alopecia areata. Some clones in this sample may be carry-over from other donors' samples. The genes are TRBV7-9 and TRBJ2-7, with unresolved D. This sample comprised whole blood, obtained in connection with sensitization to the hapten diphenylcyclopropenone (DPC). The CDR3 bases are TGTGCCAGCAGCCTCTCCCACGAGCAGTACTTC. The encoded protein is CASSLSHEQYF.